This passage covers 25 T cell receptor beta chains from one sample sequenced in a study of blood T cells in healthy people across ages. With a J-beta primer mix and a sample-barcoded 5' primer, a second PCR ran 7 to 11 cycles. TCRdb processed the 5' RACE reads anew with MiXCR; each CDR3 protein has one entry. Of some 920,000 distinct CDR3 sequences listed, about 53% are singletons. Sequences were obtained from blood. The receptors were sampled from a woman aged 60 to 75 in good health.

This chain joins TRBV4-3 and TRBJ2-7; 13 nucleotides align to TRBD2. The J call may be in error: the DNA end matches TRBJ2-5 better. The V gene's germline CDR1 is LGHNA and CDR2 YSLEER. The CDR3 extends over 18 amino acids. The CDR3 sequence is CASSPTGLAGVGGETQYF. In nucleotides, the CDR3 is TGCGCCAGCAGCCCTACCGGACTAGCGGGAGTCGGAGGAGAGACCCAGTACTTC.

DNA of the CDR3: TGCGCCAGCAGCCAGCCGGGTTTTAAGTACCAAGAGACCCAGTTCTTC. This translates into CASSQPGFKYQETQFF. This rearrangement joins TRBV4-1 to TRBJ2-5; D not certain. The tail of the sequence fits TRBJ2-1 better, so the J call may be wrong. CDR3 size: 16 residues. Germline loops: CDR1 MGHRA, CDR2 YSYEKL.

The rearrangement links TRBV20-1 to TRBJ2-7; TRBD1 or TRBD2 may be the D gene (5 bases each). The CDR3 spans 11 residues. The germline V and J ends were trimmed by 3 bases and 6 bases, with 9 bases remaining between them. From germline, CDR1 is DFQATT and CDR2 SNEGSKA (reference sequence). The CDR3 is CSARMGTEQYF. In nucleotides, the CDR3 is TGCAGTGCTAGGATGGGGACCGAGCAGTACTTC.

In nucleotides, the CDR3 is TGCGCCAGCAGCCACCAGACGGGGAACTACGAGCAGTACTTC. Amino acids: CASSHQTGNYEQYF. The rearrangement links TRBV4-1 to TRBJ2-7; weak D call: TRBD2 (5 bases). Germline CDR1 MGHRA, CDR2 YSYEKL. This CDR3 is 14 amino acids long. Trimming cost V 3 bases and J 3 bases, with 12 bases left between them.

CDR3: CASSQGQGAYEKLFF. CDR3 nucleotides: TGCGCCAGCAGCCAAGGACAGGGCGCTTATGAAAAACTGTTTTTT. V gene TRBV4-1 combines with J gene TRBJ1-4, with 7 bases aligning to TRBD1. CDR1 is MGHRA, CDR2 YSYEKL, per germline. With V trimmed by 1 base and J by 6 bases, 5 bases remained unmatched. The CDR3 extends over 15 amino acids.

As to this clonotype: Compared with germline, one end of the junction differs, possibly owing to a read error. The chain combines TRBV20-1 with TRBJ1-6; D is undetermined. The CDR3 runs to 15 residues. CDR1 and CDR2 (germline): DFQATT, SNEGSKA (reference sequence). The CDR3 protein is CSAPSSSSYKSPLHF. For the CDR3, the DNA is TGCAGTGCTCCTTCCTCGAGCTCCTATAAGTCACCCCTCCACTTT.

The chain recombines TRBV12-3 or TRBV12-4 with TRBJ2-6; 14 nucleotides align to TRBD2. J lost 1 base, V lost 6 bases, and 8 bases had no gene match. This CDR3 spans 19 amino acids. The CDR3 DNA follows: TGTGCCAGCAGAGCAAAGGGACTAGCGGGAGTGTCTGGGGCCAACGTCCTGACTTTC. Its protein product is CASRAKGLAGVSGANVLTF.

The sample holds a few counts of this clonotype. The V call is TRBV29-1, the J call TRBJ2-7; D is perhaps TRBD1 (6 bases). This CDR3 has 11 amino acids. Germline V gene data show CDR1 as SQVTM and CDR2 as ANQGSEA. V shed 6 bases and J shed 2 bases, with 8 bases lying between them. CDR3 amino acids: CSVTGTYEQYF. CDR3 nucleotides: TGCAGCGTAACAGGGACCTACGAGCAGTACTTC.

The chain links TRBV7-2 to TRBJ2-2, with 11 positions matching TRBD2. CDR1 is SGHTA and CDR2 is FQGNSA in the germline V gene. The V and J ends lost 6 bases and 8 bases, in that order; junction bases with no gene match: 11. The CDR3 spans 16 residues. CDR3 DNA: TGTGCCAGCAGACTGACTAGCGGGATGGAGGGGGGGGAGCTGTTTTTT. Translated, it gives CASRLTSGMEGGELFF.

This clonotype was detected only a few times. This chain joins TRBV11-2 and TRBJ2-3; TRBD2 aligns across 8 bases. Germline trimming cut 5 bases from V and 1 base from J; bases unmatched to any gene: 8. The germline V gene has CDR1 SGHAT and CDR2 FQNNGV. This CDR3 has 16 residues. The CDR3 DNA reads as TGTGCCAGCAGCCCACGACTAGCGCGGGGCACAGATACGCAGTATTTT. It specifies CASSPRLARGTDTQYF.

The chain couples TRBV11-2 to TRBJ2-5; D remains ambiguous. V lost 3 bases to trimming and J lost 2 bases, with 16 bases between them. Germline V gene sequence: CDR1 SGHAT, CDR2 FQNNGV. The CDR3 is made up of 16 amino acids. The CDR3 region is CASSLATGLRQETQYF. The CDR3 region has the DNA TGTGCCAGCAGCTTGGCGACTGGGCTGAGGCAAGAGACCCAGTACTTC.

The table lists this clonotype with a count of one. The chain employs TRBV25-1 and TRBJ2-5; D is unclear. Trimming shortened V by 8 bases and J by 5 bases, and 6 bases separated the two germline ends. CDR3 length: 10 amino acids. Germline V gene data show CDR1 as MGHDK and CDR2 as SYGVNS. The CDR3 DNA follows: TGTGCCAGCGGAAATGAGACCCAGTACTTC. Translation gives CASGNETQYF. The variable domain in full, completed from reference TRBV25-1 and TRBJ2-5, reads EADIYQTPRYLVIGTGKKITLECSQTMGHDKMYWYQQDPGMELHLIHYSYGVNSTEKGDLSSESTVSRIRTEHFPLTLESARPSHTSQYLCASGNETQYFGPGTRLLVL.

For the CDR3, the DNA is TGTGCCTCACCGGATAAGAATTTCACAGATACGCAGTATTTT. It encodes CASPDKNFTDTQYF. The gene calls are TRBV24-1 and TRBJ2-3; D gene unclear. With 12 bases removed from V and 2 bases from J, the gap between germline ends came to 17 bases. The germline V gene encodes CDR1 KGHDR and CDR2 SFDVKD. The CDR3 has 14 amino acids.

The V gene is TRBV7-9, the J gene TRBJ2-7; TRBD1 matches 7 bases. CDR1 is SEHNR, CDR2 FQNEAQ, per germline (reference sequence). The J segment lost 3 bases and the V segment lost 5 bases, leaving 7 bases of the junction unmatched. The CDR3 loop spans 14 amino acids. Here the CDR3 DNA reads TGTGCCAGCAGCCACAAGGGACAGCGCTACGAGCAGTACTTC. As protein: CASSHKGQRYEQYF.

Turning to this clonotype: Germline and junction disagree at one end, which may indicate a read error. The rearrangement joins TRBV4-1 to TRBJ2-1; D gene ambiguous. Germline loops: CDR1 MGHRA, CDR2 YSYEKL. The CDR3 runs 14 residues. The CDR3 region has the DNA TGCGCCAGCAGCCAAGGCTGGGTTCAGGATGAGCAGTTATTC. Translation gives CASSQGWVQDEQLF.

Concerning this clonotype itself: Germline and junction disagree at one end, which may indicate a read error. The gene calls are TRBV7-3 and TRBJ2-3; 11 bases are a match to TRBD2. The length of the CDR3 is 16 residues. Looked up from germline, CDR1 is SGHTA and CDR2 is FQGTGA. CDR3 loop: CAGSPRLAGSTDTQYF. The CDR3 region has the DNA TGTGCCGGCAGTCCTCGACTAGCGGGGTCCACAGATACGCAGTATTTT.

The V gene is TRBV27, the J gene TRBJ2-7, with 8 bases lining up with TRBD2. CDR1 and CDR2 from the germline V gene are MNHEY and SMNVEV (reference sequence). The CDR3 runs 15 residues. J was trimmed by 7 bases and V by 2 bases; bases with no gene match: 10. The CDR3 is CASSLIAGGYNEQYF. DNA for the CDR3: TGTGCCAGCAGTTTAATTGCGGGAGGCTACAATGAGCAGTACTTC.

In this sample, this clonotype turned up a few times. The rearrangement uses TRBV28 and TRBJ1-2; perhaps TRBD1 as D (5 bases). V lost 1 base to trimming and J lost 11 bases, with 11 bases between them. Germline assignment: CDR1 MDHEN and CDR2 SYDVKM. CDR3 length equals 12 residues. The CDR3 is CASSLFQGGYTF. The DNA for the CDR3 is TGTGCCAGCAGTTTATTTCAGGGTGGTTACACCTTC.

The rearrangement links TRBV29-1 to TRBJ2-5; the D gene could be TRBD1 or TRBD2 (5 bases each). The ends were cut back, 3 bases at V and 4 bases at J, with 15 bases in the middle. Germline V lookup: CDR1 SQVTM, CDR2 ANQGSEA. This CDR3 region has 14 residues. In DNA form, the CDR3 reads TGCAGCGTTGAGGGGACCGGGGCTGGAGAGACCCAGTACTTC. It translates to CSVEGTGAGETQYF. The whole variable domain, filled in from reference TRBV29-1 and TRBJ2-5, reads SAVISQKPSRDICQRGTSLTIQCQVDSQVTMMFWYRQQPGQSLTLIATANQGSEATYESGFVIDKFPISRPNLTFSTLTVSNMSPEDSSIYLCSVEGTGAGETQYFGPGTRLLVL.

This chain uses TRBV7-2 with TRBJ2-7; 12 bases line up with TRBD2. Losses at the gene ends were 1 base for V and 6 bases for J; bases not matched to a gene: 7. CDR1 is SGHTA, CDR2 FQGNSA, per germline. The CDR3 consists of 16 residues. CDR3 sequence: CASSLGLAGVQGEQYF. DNA of the CDR3: TGTGCCAGCAGCTTAGGACTAGCGGGAGTGCAGGGCGAGCAGTACTTC.

This chain uses TRBV20-1 with TRBJ2-1; 7 positions agree with TRBD2. The CDR3 sequence is 14 residues long. Germline V gene data show CDR1 as DFQATT and CDR2 as SNEGSKA (reference sequence). Germline trimming cut 8 bases from V and 4 bases from J; bases unmatched to any gene: 11. In DNA form, the CDR3 reads TGCAGTCCAAAAACGGGAGGAGGTTACAATGAGCAGTTCTTC. This translates into CSPKTGGGYNEQFF.

The rearrangement links TRBV9 to TRBJ2-2, with D possibly being TRBD1 (5 bases). CDR3 size: 15 residues. V lost 4 bases to trimming and J lost 6 bases, with 16 bases between them. The germline V gene encodes CDR1 SGDLS and CDR2 YYNGEE. CDR3 DNA sequence: TGTGCCAGCAGCCCCCAAAGGGGTGTCGCCGGGGAGCTGTTTTTT. It is translated as CASSPQRGVAGELFF.

This rearrangement joins TRBV20-1 to TRBJ1-1, with a tentative D call TRBD1 (5 bases). Germline V CDR1 and CDR2: DFQATT, SNEGSKA (reference sequence). The CDR3 length is 13 residues. The V and J ends lost 6 bases and 4 bases respectively, with 15 bases between them. The CDR3 loop reads CSADGGVSTEAFF. The CDR3 nucleotides read TGCAGTGCGGACGGGGGAGTCTCCACTGAAGCTTTCTTT.

The chain links TRBV3-1 to TRBJ2-3; maybe TRBD2 (5 bases). This CDR3 contains 15 residues. V lost 0 bases and J lost 6, with 13 bases in between. Germline CDR1 is LGHDT and CDR2 is YNNKEL (reference sequence). CDR3 DNA sequence: TGTGCCAGCAGCCAAGATATCAGCGGCGGGGATACGCAGTATTTT. The encoded protein is CASSQDISGGDTQYF.

The chain is built from TRBV7-2 and TRBJ1-1; D possibly corresponds to TRBD1 (6 bases). The CDR3 runs to 15 residues. Germline CDR1 is SGHTA and CDR2 is FQGNSA. The ends were cut back, 5 bases at V and 1 base at J, with 14 bases in the middle. Written as DNA, the CDR3 is TGTGCCAGCAGCAAACAACAAGGGGGGAACACTGAAGCTTTCTTT. This gives the protein CASSKQQGGNTEAFF.